What follows are 19 T cell receptor beta chains derived from one specimen sequenced in a study of PD-L1 blockade in urothelial cancer. Method: immunoSEQ multiplex PCR; TCRdb's copy keeps in-frame clones and lacks some. The sample includes tens of thousands of clones, 81% of them seen just once. The material was PBMCs, obtained around atezolizumab (anti-PD-L1) treatment. The receptors derive from a man between 70 and 80 years old with urothelial cancer.

The chain uses TRBV14 and TRBJ2-1; the match to TRBD2 covers 8 bases. Germline V lookup: CDR1 SGHDN, CDR2 FVKESK. The CDR3 loop spans 15 amino acids. Trimming took 6 bases from V and 10 from J; bases not matched to a gene: 14. The CDR3, as DNA: TGTGCCAGCAGACGAACTAGCGGCCAAATGGGGGAGCAGTTCTTC. Its protein is CASRRTSGQMGEQFF.

The J gene is TRBJ1-1, the V gene TRBV30; the D is unclear. V gave up 0 bases and J gave up 0 bases, with 11 bases separating them. The germline gives CDR1 GTSNPN, CDR2 SVGIG (reference sequence). The CDR3 consists of 15 residues. In DNA form, the CDR3 reads TGTGCCTGGAGTGTTTACAAAACAATGAACACTGAAGCTTTCTTT. Protein sequence: CAWSVYKTMNTEAFF.

The V call is TRBV15, the J call TRBJ2-7; 7 nucleotides agree with TRBD2. Germline V gene lookup returns CDR1 LNHNV and CDR2 YYDKDF (reference sequence). This CDR3 spans 15 amino acids. Trimming at V came to 0 bases and at J to 2 bases, leaving 4 bases not matched to a gene. The CDR3 protein is CATSRDRAGAYEQYF. CDR3 DNA: TGTGCCACCAGCAGAGATCGGGCGGGAGCCTACGAGCAGTACTTC.

This chain links TRBV5-4 with TRBJ2-1; a weak D match, TRBD1 (5 bases). V lost 0 bases and J lost 6, with 7 bases in between. The CDR3 has 13 amino acids. CDR1 is SGHNT, CDR2 YYREEE, per germline (reference sequence). The CDR3 nucleotides are TGTGCCAGCAGCTTGGTCCAGGGCAATGAGCAGTTCTTC. This encodes CASSLVQGNEQFF.

The CDR3 sequence: CATSRGQPTNQPQHF. The CDR3 DNA reads as TGTGCCACCAGCAGAGGACAGCCTACTAATCAGCCCCAGCATTTT. The chain uses TRBV15 and TRBJ1-5, with D possibly matching TRBD1 (5 bases). CDR1 is LNHNV, CDR2 YYDKDF, per germline (reference sequence). The ends were cut back, 1 base at V and 4 bases at J, with 11 bases in the middle. CDR3 size: 15 residues.

This chain links TRBV10-3 with TRBJ1-2, with 11 bases lining up with TRBD1. CDR3 length: 17 residues. Unmatched junction bases numbered 9, after V lost 2 bases and J lost 4 bases. Germline V lookup: CDR1 ENHRY, CDR2 SYGVKD. The CDR3 DNA sequence: TGTGCCATCAGTGAGGGCCGGACAGGGGGCGATACCTATGGCTACACCTTC. Translated: CAISEGRTGGDTYGYTF.

The gene calls are TRBV10-3 and TRBJ1-5; tentatively, D is TRBD1 (6 bases). The CDR3 is 16 amino acids. The germline V gene encodes CDR1 ENHRY and CDR2 SYGVKD. The ends were cut back, 9 bases at V and 0 bases at J, with 18 bases in the middle. The CDR3 loop is CAISQGPAYSNQPQHF. The DNA of the CDR3 is TGTGCCATATCACAGGGTCCCGCATATAGCAATCAGCCCCAGCATTTT.

The rearrangement joins TRBV4-1 to TRBJ2-6; no clear D. The V gene lost 0 bases and the J gene lost 4 bases, with 10 bases spanning the gap. The germline CDR1 and CDR2 sequences are MGHRA and YSYEKL. The CDR3 is made up of 16 amino acids. For the CDR3, the DNA is TGCGCCAGCAGCCAAGATAGGCAGGCCGGGGCCAACGTCCTGACTTTC. Encoded protein: CASSQDRQAGANVLTF.

The chain carries TRBV6-6 and TRBJ1-2, with unresolved D. Per the germline V gene, CDR1 is MNHNY and CDR2 is SVGAGI (reference sequence). This CDR3 has 16 amino acids. With 2 bases removed from V and 8 bases from J, the gap between germline ends came to 21 bases. The CDR3 sequence is CASSYGSQENLGGYTF. The CDR3 DNA reads TGTGCCAGCAGTTACGGAAGTCAAGAAAATCTGGGCGGCTACACCTTC.

The chain combines TRBV19 with TRBJ1-5; the D gene is possibly TRBD1 (5 bases). CDR3 length equals 14 residues. V lost 3 bases and J lost 6, with 12 bases in between. Germline CDR1 is LNHDA and CDR2 is SQIVND (reference sequence). CDR3 loop: CASSMPGSPQPQHF. CDR3 DNA: TGTGCCAGTAGTATGCCAGGGTCGCCTCAGCCCCAGCATTTT.

The chain has TRBV19 and TRBJ1-4; D is unresolved. From germline, CDR1 is LNHDA and CDR2 SQIVND (reference sequence). V was trimmed by 5 bases and J by 5 bases, leaving 15 bases between them. This CDR3 is 15 amino acids long. Written as DNA, the CDR3 is TGTGCCAGTAGTTCCCCTCGGGGTTTGAATGAAAAACTGTTTTTT. This gives the protein CASSSPRGLNEKLFF.

The J gene is TRBJ1-5, the V gene TRBV2; D is possibly TRBD1 (5 bases). Per germline, CDR1 SNHLY and CDR2 FYNNEI. The V gene lost 8 bases and the J gene lost 5 bases, with 13 bases spanning the gap. This CDR3 has 13 residues. CDR3 DNA: TGTGCCAGCGGGAGGGGACTCGATCAGCCCCAGCATTTT. It codes for CASGRGLDQPQHF.

This sequence joins TRBV11-2 and TRBJ2-1; D unclear. CDR3 length: 13 amino acids. Germline CDR1 reads SGHAT; CDR2 reads FQNNGV. Trimming removed 1 base at V and 6 bases at J, with 7 bases between. The CDR3 protein is CASSLAPGNEQFF. The CDR3 DNA reads TGTGCCAGCAGCTTAGCTCCCGGCAATGAGCAGTTCTTC.

This rearrangement joins TRBV5-4 to TRBJ1-2, with 7 positions matching TRBD1. Per the germline V gene, CDR1 is SGHNT and CDR2 is YYREEE (reference sequence). The CDR3 covers 14 residues. Trimming took 3 bases from V and 7 from J; bases not matched to a gene: 9. The chain's CDR3 is CASSSGDSFGGYTF. In DNA, the CDR3 is TGTGCCAGCAGCTCTGGGGACAGTTTCGGTGGCTACACCTTC.

The chain carries TRBV7-3 and TRBJ2-1; D is undetermined. The CDR3 extends over 13 amino acids. Trimming shortened V by 6 bases and J by 7 bases, and 13 bases separated the two germline ends. The germline gives CDR1 SGHTA, CDR2 FQGTGA. The CDR3 nucleotides are TGTGCCAGCAGTTCCGAGCCGTGGAATGAGCAGTTCTTC. It yields the protein CASSSEPWNEQFF.

The chain uses TRBV6-5 and TRBJ1-2; D is unresolved. Germline V gene data show CDR1 as MNHEY and CDR2 as SVGAGI. This CDR3 has 13 residues. V was trimmed by 4 bases and J by 1 base, leaving 7 bases between them. The CDR3 protein is CASSSTRNYGYTF. As DNA, the CDR3 is TGTGCCAGCAGTTCCACTCGTAACTATGGCTACACCTTC.

Comment on this clone: Mismatch with germline at one junction end may stem from a read error. The rearrangement links TRBV28 to TRBJ1-4, with D possibly being TRBD1 (6 bases). The CDR3 is 13 residues long. Germline CDR1 MDHEN, CDR2 SYDVKM. The CDR3 bases are TGTGCCAGCAGTTACTATACGACAGGATATTATGTTTTT. Translation gives CASSYYTTGYYVF.

The V and J genes are TRBV4-1 and TRBJ2-5, with D uncertain. CDR1 and CDR2 (germline): MGHRA, YSYEKL. V lost 1 base and J 2 bases, leaving 8 bases between the germline ends. This CDR3 comprises 14 residues. The CDR3 coding sequence is TGCGCCAGCAGCCAAGTTGAGTTACAAGAGACCCAGTACTTC. Translation: CASSQVELQETQYF.

This sequence joins TRBV7-8 and TRBJ2-3; 9 nucleotides align to TRBD1. The CDR3 runs to 15 residues. Germline CDR1 is SGHVS and CDR2 is FQNEAQ. The ends lost 2 bases at V and 3 bases at J; junction bases unmatched: 3. CDR3 in amino acids: CASSLPDRGTDTQYF. The CDR3 bases are TGTGCCAGCAGCTTACCGGACAGGGGTACAGATACGCAGTATTTT.